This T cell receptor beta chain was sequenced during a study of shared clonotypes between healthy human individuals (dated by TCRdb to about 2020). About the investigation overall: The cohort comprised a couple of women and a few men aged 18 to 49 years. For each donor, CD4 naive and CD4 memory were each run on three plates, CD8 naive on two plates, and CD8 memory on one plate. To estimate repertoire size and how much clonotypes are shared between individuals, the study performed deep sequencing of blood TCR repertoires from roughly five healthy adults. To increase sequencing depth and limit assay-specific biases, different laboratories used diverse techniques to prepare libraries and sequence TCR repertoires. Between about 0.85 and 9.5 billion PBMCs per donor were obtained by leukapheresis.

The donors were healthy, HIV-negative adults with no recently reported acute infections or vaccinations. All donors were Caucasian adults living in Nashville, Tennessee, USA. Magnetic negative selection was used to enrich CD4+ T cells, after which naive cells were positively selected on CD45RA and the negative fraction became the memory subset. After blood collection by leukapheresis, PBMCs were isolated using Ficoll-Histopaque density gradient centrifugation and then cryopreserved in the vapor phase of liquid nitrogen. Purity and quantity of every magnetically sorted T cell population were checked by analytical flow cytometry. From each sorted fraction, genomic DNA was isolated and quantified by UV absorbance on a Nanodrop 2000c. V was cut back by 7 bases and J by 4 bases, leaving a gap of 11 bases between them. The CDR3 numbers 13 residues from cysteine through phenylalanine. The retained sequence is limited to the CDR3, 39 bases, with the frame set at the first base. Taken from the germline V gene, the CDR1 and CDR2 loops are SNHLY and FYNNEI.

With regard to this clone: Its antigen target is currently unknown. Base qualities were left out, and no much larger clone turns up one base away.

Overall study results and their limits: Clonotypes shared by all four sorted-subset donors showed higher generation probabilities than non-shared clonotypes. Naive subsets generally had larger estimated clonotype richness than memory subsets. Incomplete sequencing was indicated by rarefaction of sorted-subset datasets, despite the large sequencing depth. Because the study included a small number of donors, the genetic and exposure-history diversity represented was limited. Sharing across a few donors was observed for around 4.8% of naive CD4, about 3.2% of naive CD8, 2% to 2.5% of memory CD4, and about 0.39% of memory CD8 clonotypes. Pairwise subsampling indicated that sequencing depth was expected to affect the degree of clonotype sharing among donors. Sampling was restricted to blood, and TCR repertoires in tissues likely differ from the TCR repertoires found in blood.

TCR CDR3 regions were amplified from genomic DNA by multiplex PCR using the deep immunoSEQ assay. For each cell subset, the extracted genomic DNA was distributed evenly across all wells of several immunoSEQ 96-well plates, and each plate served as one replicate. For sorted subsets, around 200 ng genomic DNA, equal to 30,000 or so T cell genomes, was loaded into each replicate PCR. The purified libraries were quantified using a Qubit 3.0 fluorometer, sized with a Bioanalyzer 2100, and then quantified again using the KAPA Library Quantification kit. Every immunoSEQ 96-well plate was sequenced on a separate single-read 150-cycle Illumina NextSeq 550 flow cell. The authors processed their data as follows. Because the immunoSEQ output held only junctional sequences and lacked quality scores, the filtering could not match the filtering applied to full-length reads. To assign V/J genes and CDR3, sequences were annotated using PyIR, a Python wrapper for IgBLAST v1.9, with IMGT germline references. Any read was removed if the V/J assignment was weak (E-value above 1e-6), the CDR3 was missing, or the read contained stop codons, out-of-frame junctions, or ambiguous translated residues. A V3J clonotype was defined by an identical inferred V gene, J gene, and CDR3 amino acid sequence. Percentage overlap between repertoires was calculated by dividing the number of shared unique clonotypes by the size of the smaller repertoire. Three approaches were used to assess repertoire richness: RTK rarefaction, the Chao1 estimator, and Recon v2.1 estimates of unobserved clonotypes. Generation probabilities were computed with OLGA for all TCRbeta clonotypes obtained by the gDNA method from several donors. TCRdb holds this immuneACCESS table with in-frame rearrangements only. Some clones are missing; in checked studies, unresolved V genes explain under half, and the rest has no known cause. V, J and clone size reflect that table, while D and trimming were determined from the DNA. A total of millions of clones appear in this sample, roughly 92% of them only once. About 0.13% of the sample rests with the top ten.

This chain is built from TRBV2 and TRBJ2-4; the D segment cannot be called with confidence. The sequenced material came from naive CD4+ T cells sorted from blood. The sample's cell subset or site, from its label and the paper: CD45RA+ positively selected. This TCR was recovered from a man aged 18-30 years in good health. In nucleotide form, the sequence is TGTGCCAGCACCCCGGACGGGAAAAACATTCAGTACTTC. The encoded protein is CASTPDGKNIQYF.